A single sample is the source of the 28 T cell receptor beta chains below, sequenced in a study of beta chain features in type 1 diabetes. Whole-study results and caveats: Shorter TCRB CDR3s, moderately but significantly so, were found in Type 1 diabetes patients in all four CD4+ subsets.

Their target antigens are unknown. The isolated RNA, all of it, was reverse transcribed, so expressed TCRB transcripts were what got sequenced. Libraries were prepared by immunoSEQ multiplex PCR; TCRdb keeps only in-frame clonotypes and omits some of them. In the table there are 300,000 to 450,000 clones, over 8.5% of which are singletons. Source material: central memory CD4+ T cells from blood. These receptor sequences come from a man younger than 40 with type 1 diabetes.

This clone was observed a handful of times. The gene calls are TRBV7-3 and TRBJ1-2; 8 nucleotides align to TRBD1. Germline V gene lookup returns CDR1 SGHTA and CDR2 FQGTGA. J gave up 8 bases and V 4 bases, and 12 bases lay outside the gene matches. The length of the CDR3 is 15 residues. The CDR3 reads CASSSNSLGQGGYTF. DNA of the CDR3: TGTGCCAGCAGCTCAAATTCCCTTGGACAGGGAGGCTACACCTTC.

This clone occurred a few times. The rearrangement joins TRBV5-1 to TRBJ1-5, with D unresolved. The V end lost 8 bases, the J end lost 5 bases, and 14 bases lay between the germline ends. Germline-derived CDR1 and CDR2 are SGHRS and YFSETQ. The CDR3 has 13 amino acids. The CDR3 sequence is CASALGLDQPQHF. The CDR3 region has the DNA TGCGCCAGTGCCCTGGGCCTAGATCAGCCCCAGCATTTT.

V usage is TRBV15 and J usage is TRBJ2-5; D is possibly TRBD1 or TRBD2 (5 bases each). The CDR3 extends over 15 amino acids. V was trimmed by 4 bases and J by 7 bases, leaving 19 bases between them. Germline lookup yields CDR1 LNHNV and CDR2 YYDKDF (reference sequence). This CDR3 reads CATSTGDGAVRTQYF. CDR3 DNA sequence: TGTGCCACCAGCACTGGGGACGGCGCGGTTCGGACCCAGTACTTC.

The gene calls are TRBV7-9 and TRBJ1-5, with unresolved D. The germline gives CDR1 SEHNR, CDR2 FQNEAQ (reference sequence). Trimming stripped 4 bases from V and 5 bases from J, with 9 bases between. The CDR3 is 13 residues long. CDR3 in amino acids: CASSYLTDQPQHF. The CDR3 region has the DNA TGTGCCAGCAGCTACCTGACGGATCAGCCCCAGCATTTT. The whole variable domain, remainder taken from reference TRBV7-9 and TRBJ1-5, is DTGVSQNPRHKITKRGQNVTFRCDPISEHNRLYWYRQTLGQGPEFLTYFQNEAQLEKSRLLSDRFSAERPKGSFSTLEIQRTEQGDSAMYLCASSYLTDQPQHFGDGTRLSIL.

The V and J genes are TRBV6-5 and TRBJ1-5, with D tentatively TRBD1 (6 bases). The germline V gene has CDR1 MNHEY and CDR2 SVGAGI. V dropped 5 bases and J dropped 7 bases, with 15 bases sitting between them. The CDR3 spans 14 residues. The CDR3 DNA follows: TGTGCCAGCAGTGAAAACTGGGGGCGGCAGCCCCAGCATTTT. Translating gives CASSENWGRQPQHF.

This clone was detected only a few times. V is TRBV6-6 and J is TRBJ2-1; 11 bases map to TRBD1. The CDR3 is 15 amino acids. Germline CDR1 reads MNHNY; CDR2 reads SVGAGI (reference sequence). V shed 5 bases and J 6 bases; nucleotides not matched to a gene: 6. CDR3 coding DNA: TGTGCCAGCAGTGTGGGGGGACAGGGGGTCAATGAGCAGTTCTTC. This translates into CASSVGGQGVNEQFF.

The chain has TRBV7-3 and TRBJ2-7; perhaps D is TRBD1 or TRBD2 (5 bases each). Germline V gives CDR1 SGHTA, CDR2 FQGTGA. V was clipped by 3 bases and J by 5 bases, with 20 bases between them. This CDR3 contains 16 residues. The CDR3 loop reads CASSFSGPGSSHEQYF. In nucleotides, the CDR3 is TGTGCCAGCAGCTTCTCGGGACCGGGGTCTTCTCACGAGCAGTACTTC.

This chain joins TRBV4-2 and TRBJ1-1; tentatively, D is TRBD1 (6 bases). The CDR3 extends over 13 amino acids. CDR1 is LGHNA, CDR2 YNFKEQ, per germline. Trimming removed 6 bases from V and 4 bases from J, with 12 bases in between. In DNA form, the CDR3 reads TGTGCCAGCAGTCCTGGACAGTCCACTGAAGCTTTCTTT. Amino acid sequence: CASSPGQSTEAFF.

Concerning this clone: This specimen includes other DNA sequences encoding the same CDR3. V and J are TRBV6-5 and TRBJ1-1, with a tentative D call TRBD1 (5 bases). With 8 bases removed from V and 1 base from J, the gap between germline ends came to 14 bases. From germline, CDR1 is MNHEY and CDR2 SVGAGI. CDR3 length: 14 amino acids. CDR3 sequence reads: CASSGRTGNTEAFF. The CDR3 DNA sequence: TGTGCCAGCTCGGGAAGAACAGGGAACACTGAAGCTTTCTTT.

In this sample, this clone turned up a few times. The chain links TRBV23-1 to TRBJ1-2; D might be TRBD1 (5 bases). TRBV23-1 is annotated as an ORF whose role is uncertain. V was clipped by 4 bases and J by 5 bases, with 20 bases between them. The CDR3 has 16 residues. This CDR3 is CASSPRSGQGLYGYTF. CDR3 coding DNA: TGCGCCAGCAGTCCTCGATCGGGGCAGGGACTTTATGGCTACACCTTC.

This CDR3 reads CASSHQPGQGSGQPQHF. CDR3 nucleotides: TGTGCCAGCAGCCATCAACCGGGACAGGGTTCCGGTCAGCCCCAGCATTTT. V usage is TRBV4-2 and J usage is TRBJ1-5, with TRBD1 identical over 9 bases. Losses at the gene ends were 3 bases for V and 6 bases for J; bases not matched to a gene: 12. CDR3 length: 17 residues. Germline V gene data show CDR1 as LGHNA and CDR2 as YNFKEQ.

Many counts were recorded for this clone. The chain's CDR3 is CASSFPQYRDRVVGYTF. CDR3 sequence (DNA): TGTGCCAGCAGCTTCCCACAATACCGGGACAGGGTGGTTGGCTACACCTTC. The chain carries TRBV7-9 and TRBJ1-2, with 9 bases matching TRBD1. Germline V gene data show CDR1 as SEHNR and CDR2 as FQNEAQ (reference sequence). The CDR3 totals 17 residues. Trimming removed 3 bases from V and 7 bases from J; junction bases left unmatched: 15.

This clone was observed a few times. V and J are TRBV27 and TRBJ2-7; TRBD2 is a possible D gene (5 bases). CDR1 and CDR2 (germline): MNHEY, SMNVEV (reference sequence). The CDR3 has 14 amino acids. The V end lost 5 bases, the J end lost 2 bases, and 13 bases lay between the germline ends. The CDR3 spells CASSARGGPYEQYF. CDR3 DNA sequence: TGTGCCAGCAGTGCACGAGGAGGACCCTACGAGCAGTACTTC.

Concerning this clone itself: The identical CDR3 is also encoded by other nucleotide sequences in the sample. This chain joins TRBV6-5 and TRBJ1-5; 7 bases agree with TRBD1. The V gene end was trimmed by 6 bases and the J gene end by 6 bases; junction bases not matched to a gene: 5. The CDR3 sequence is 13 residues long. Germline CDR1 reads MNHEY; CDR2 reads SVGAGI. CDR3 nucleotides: TGTGCCAGCAGACGACAGGGCGGTCAGCCCCAGCATTTT. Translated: CASRRQGGQPQHF.

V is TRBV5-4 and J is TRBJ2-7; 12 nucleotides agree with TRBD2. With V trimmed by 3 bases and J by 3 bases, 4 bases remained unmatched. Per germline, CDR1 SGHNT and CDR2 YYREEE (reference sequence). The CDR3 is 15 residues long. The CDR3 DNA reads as TGTGCCAGCAGCTCTAGCGGGAGGGCCCGCTACGAGCAGTACTTC. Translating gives CASSSSGRARYEQYF. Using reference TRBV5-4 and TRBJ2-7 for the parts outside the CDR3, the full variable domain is ETGVTQSPTHLIKTRGQQVTLRCSSQSGHNTVSWYQQALGQGPQFIFQYYREEENGRGNFPPRFSGLQFPNYSSELNVNALELDDSALYLCASSSSGRARYEQYFGPGTRLTVT.

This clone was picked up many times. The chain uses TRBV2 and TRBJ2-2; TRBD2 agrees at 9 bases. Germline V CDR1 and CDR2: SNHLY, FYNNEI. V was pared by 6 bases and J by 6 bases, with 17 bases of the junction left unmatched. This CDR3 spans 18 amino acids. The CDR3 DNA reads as TGTGCCAGCAGGACCACTGGACTAGCGCGACCAGGGCCCGGGGAGCTGTTTTTT. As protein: CASRTTGLARPGPGELFF.

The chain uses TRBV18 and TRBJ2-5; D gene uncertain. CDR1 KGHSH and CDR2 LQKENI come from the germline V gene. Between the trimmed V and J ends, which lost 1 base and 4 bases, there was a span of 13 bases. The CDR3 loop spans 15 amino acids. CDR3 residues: CASSPRAVIRETQYF. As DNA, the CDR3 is TGTGCCAGCTCACCACGGGCAGTTATAAGAGAGACCCAGTACTTC.

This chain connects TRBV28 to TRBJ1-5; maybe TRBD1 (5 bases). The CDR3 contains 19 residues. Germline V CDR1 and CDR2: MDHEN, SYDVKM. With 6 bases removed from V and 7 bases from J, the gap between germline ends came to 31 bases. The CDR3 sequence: CASSVQGLLGWGNGQPQHF. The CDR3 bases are TGTGCCAGCAGCGTCCAGGGATTATTGGGATGGGGCAACGGGCAGCCCCAGCATTTT.

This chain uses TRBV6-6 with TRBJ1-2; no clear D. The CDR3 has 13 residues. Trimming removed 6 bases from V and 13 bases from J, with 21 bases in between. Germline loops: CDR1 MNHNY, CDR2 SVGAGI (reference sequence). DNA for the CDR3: TGTGCCAGCAGCCCCGGTTTCAACCTATTCTGCACCTTC. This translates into CASSPGFNLFCTF.

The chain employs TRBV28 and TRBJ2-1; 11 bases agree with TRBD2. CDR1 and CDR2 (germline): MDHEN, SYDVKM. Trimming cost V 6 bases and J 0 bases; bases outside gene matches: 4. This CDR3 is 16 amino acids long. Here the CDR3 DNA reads TGTGCCAGCAGACCGGGACTAGCGGACTCCTACAATGAGCAGTTCTTC. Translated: CASRPGLADSYNEQFF. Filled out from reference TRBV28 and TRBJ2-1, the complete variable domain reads DVKVTQSSRYLVKRTGEKVFLECVQDMDHENMFWYRQDPGLGLRLIYFSYDVKMKEKGDIPEGYSVSREKKERFSLILESASTNQTSMYLCASRPGLADSYNEQFFGPGTRLTVL.

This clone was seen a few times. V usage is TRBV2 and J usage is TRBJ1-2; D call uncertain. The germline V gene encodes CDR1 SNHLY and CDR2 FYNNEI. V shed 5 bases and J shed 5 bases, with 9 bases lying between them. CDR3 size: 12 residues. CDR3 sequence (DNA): TGTGCCAGCAGTCCTGGGGAATATGGCTACACCTTC. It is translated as CASSPGEYGYTF. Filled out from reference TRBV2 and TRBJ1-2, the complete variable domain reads EPEVTQTPSHQVTQMGQEVILRCVPISNHLYFYWYRQILGQKVEFLVSFYNNEISEKSEIFDDQFSVERPDGSNFTLKIRSTKLEDSAMYFCASSPGEYGYTFGSGTRLTVV.

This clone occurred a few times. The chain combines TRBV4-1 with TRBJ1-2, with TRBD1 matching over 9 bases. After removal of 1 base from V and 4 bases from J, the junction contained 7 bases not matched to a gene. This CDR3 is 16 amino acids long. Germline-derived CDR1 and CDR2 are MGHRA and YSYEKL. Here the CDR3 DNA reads TGCGCCAGCAGCCAAGTAACAGGGGGCGCGGGCTATGGCTACACCTTC. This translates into CASSQVTGGAGYGYTF.

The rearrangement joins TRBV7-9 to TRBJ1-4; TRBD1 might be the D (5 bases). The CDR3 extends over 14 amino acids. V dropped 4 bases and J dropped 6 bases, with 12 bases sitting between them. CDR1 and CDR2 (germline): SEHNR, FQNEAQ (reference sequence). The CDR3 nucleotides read TGTGCCAGCAGCTCCTGGGGGGATGATGAAAAACTGTTTTTT. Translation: CASSSWGDDEKLFF.

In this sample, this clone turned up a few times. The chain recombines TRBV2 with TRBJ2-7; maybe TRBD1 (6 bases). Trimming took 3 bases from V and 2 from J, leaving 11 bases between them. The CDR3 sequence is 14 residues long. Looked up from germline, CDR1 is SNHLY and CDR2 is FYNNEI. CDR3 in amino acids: CASSEGARTYEQYF. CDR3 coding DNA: TGTGCCAGCAGTGAGGGGGCTAGGACCTACGAGCAGTACTTC. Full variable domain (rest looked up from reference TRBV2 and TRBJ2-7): EPEVTQTPSHQVTQMGQEVILRCVPISNHLYFYWYRQILGQKVEFLVSFYNNEISEKSEIFDDQFSVERPDGSNFTLKIRSTKLEDSAMYFCASSEGARTYEQYFGPGTRLTVT.

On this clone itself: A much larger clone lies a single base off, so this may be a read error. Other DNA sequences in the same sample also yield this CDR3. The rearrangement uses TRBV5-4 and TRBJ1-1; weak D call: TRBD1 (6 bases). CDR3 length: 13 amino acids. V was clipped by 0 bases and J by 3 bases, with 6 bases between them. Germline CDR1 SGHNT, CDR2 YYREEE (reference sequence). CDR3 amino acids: CASSLGQDTEAFF. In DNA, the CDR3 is TGTGCCAGCAGCTTGGGACAGGACACTGAAGCTTTCTTT.

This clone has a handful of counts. The CDR3 DNA sequence: TGTGCCAGCAGGTCGTCGTTGGGCGATACGCAGTATTTT. The encoded protein is CASRSSLGDTQYF. The chain couples TRBV2 to TRBJ2-3; the D is unclear. CDR1 and CDR2 (germline): SNHLY, FYNNEI. The CDR3 contains 13 residues. V gave up 6 bases and J gave up 6 bases, with 13 bases separating them.

The CDR3 nucleotides read TGTGCCAGCAGCCGTTCTAGAACAGGGTTCAATGAGCAGTTCTTC. This sequence encodes CASSRSRTGFNEQFF. V usage is TRBV7-2 and J usage is TRBJ2-1, with a possible D match to TRBD1 (6 bases). Trimming stripped 5 bases from V and 6 bases from J, with 17 bases between. The CDR3 is made up of 15 amino acids. Germline lookup yields CDR1 SGHTA and CDR2 FQGNSA.

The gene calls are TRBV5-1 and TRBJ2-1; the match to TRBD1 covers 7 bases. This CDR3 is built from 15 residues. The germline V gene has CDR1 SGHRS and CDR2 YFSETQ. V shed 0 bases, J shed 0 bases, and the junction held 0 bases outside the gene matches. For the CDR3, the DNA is TGCGCCAGCAGCTTGGGGGACAGCTCCTACAATGAGCAGTTCTTC. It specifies CASSLGDSSYNEQFF.